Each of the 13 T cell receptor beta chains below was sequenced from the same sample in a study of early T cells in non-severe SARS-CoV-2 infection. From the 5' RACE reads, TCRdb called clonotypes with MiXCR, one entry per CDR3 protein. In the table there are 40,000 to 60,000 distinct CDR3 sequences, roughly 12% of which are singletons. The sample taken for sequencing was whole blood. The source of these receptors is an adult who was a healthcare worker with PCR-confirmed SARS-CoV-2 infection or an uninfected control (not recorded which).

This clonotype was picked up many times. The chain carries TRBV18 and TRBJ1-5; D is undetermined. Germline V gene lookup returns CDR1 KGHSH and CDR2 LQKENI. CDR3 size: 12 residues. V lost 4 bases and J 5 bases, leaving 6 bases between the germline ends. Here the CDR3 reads CASSLADQPQHF. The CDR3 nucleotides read TGTGCCAGCTCACTGGCAGATCAGCCCCAGCATTTT.

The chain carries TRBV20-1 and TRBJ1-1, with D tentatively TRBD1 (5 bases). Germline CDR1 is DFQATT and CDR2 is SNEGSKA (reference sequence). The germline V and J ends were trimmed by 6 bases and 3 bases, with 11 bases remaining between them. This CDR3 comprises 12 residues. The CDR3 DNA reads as TGCAGTGCCGACAGTATGGACACTGAAGCTTTCTTT. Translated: CSADSMDTEAFF.

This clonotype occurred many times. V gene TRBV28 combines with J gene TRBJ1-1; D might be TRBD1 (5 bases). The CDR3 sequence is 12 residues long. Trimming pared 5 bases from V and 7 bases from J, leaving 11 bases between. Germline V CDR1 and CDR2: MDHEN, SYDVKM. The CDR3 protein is CASSPQQVEAFF. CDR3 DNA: TGTGCCAGCAGTCCTCAACAGGTTGAAGCTTTCTTT.

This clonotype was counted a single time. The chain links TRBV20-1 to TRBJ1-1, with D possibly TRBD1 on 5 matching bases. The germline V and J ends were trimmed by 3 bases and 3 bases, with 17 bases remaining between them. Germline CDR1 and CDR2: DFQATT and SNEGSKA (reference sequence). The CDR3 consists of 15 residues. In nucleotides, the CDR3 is TGCAGTGCTAGTCCGCCGCTGGGGACGGACACTGAAGCTTTCTTT. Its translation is CSASPPLGTDTEAFF.

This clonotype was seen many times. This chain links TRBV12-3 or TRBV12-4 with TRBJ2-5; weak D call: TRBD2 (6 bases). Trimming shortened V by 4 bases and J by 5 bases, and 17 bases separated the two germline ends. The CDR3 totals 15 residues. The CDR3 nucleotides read TGTGCCAGCAGTTCTGTGATGGGGGGATCCGAGACCCAGTACTTC. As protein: CASSSVMGGSETQYF.

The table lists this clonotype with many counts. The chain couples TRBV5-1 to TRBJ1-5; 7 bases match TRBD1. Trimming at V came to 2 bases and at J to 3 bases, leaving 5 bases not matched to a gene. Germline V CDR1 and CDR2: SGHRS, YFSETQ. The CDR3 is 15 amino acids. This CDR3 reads CASSLTGVVNQPQHF. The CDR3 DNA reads TGCGCCAGCAGCTTAACAGGGGTTGTCAATCAGCCCCAGCATTTT. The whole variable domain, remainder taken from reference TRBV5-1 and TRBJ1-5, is KAGVTQTPRYLIKTRGQQVTLSCSPISGHRSVSWYQQTPGQGLQFLFEYFSETQRNKGNFPGRFSGRQFSNSRSEMNVSTLELGDSALYLCASSLTGVVNQPQHFGDGTRLSIL.

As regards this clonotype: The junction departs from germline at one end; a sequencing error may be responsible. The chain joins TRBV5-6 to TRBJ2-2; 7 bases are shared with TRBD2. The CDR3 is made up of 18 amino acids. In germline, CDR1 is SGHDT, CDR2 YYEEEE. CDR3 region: CASSPHRGVESKTGELFF. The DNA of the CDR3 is TGTGCCAGCAGCCCCCATCGGGGGGTAGAGTCGAAAACCGGGGAGCTGTTTTTT.

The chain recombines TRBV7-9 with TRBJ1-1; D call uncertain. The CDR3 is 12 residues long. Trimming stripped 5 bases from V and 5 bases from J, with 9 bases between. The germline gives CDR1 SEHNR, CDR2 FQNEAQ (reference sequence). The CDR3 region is CASSPMGTEAFF. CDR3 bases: TGTGCCAGCAGCCCTATGGGAACTGAAGCTTTCTTT.

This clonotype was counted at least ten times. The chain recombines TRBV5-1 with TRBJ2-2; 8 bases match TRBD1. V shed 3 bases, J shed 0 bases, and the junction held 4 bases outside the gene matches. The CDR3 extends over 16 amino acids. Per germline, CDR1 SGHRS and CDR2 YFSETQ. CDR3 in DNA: TGCGCCAGCAGCTCGACAGGGGCAACGAACACCGGGGAGCTGTTTTTT. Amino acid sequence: CASSSTGATNTGELFF.

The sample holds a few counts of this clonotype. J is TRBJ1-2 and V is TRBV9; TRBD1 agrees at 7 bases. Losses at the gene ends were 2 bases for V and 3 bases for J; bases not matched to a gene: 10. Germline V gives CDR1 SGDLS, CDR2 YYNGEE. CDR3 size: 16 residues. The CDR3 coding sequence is TGTGCCAGCAGCGTGTCAGTGAGGGGGCGCGACTATGGCTACACCTTC. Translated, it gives CASSVSVRGRDYGYTF. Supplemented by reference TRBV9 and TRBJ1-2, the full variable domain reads DSGVTQTPKHLITATGQRVTLRCSPRSGDLSVYWYQQSLDQGLQFLIQYYNGEERAKGNILERFSAQQFPDLHSELNLSSLELGDSALYFCASSVSVRGRDYGYTFGSGTRLTVV.

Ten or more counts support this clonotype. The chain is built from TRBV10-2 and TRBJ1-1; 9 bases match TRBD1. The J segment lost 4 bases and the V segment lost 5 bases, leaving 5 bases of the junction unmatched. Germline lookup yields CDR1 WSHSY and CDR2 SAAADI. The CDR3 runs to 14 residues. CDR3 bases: TGCGCCAGCAGTCCCCTGACAGGGGGCACTGAAGCTTTCTTT. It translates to CASSPLTGGTEAFF.

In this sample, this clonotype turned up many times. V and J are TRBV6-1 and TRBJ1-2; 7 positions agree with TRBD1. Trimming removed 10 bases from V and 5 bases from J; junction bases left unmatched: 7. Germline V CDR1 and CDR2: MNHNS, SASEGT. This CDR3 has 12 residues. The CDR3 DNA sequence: TGTGCCACCTCGACAGGGTGGTATGGCTACACCTTC. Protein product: CATSTGWYGYTF.

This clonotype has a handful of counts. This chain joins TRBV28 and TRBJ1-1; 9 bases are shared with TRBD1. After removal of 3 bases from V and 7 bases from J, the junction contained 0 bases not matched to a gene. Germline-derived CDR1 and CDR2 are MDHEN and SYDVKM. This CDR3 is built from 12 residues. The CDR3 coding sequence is TGTGCCAGCAGTTTGGACAGGGGTGAAGCTTTCTTT. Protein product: CASSLDRGEAFF.